The next 15 T cell receptor beta chains were all read from a single sample in a study of blood T cell repertoires in COVID-19. Profiling relied on immunoSEQ multiplex PCR, and the TCRdb table lists in-frame clones only, not all of them. The table has around 250,000 clones, roughly 85% seen once. Sequencing was carried out using peripheral blood. These receptors originate from a man aged 45-65 years with active or convalescent COVID-19.

The chain combines TRBV10-1 with TRBJ2-7; 10 bases align to TRBD1. Germline assignment: CDR1 WNHNN and CDR2 SYGVQD (reference sequence). The CDR3 totals 15 residues. Trimming at V came to 2 bases and at J to 3 bases, leaving 4 bases not matched to a gene. CDR3 sequence (DNA): TGCGCCAGCAGTGAGGGGAGGACAGGGGGCTACGAGCAGTACTTC. Encoded protein: CASSEGRTGGYEQYF.

The chain combines TRBV4-1 with TRBJ2-1; D gene ambiguous. The CDR3 sequence is 13 residues long. Trimming removed 4 bases at V and 9 bases at J, with 13 bases between. Germline CDR1 reads MGHRA; CDR2 reads YSYEKL. The CDR3 reads CASSLQRYSEQFF. In nucleotides, the CDR3 is TGCGCCAGCAGCCTGCAGAGGTATTCTGAGCAGTTCTTC.

The chain links TRBV30 to TRBJ2-1; TRBD2 is a possible D gene (7 bases). CDR3 size: 15 residues. CDR1 is GTSNPN, CDR2 SVGIG, per germline (reference sequence). The germline V and J ends were trimmed by 2 bases and 4 bases, with 15 bases remaining between them. This CDR3 is CAWSLGGAKYNEQFF. The CDR3 DNA is TGTGCCTGGAGTCTAGGGGGGGCTAAGTACAATGAGCAGTTCTTC. Supplemented by reference TRBV30 and TRBJ2-1, the full variable domain reads SQTIHQWPATLVQPVGSPLSLECTVEGTSNPNLYWYRQAAGRGLQLLFYSVGIGQISSEVPQNLSASRPQDRQFILSSKKLLLSDSGFYLCAWSLGGAKYNEQFFGPGTRLTVL.

This clone appeared once. The chain is built from TRBV4-1 and TRBJ2-3; D gene unclear. V lost 1 base and J lost 3, with 11 bases in between. The CDR3 consists of 15 residues. From germline, CDR1 is MGHRA and CDR2 YSYEKL. The CDR3 protein is CASSQAKFETDTQYF. The CDR3 DNA reads as TGCGCCAGCAGCCAAGCCAAATTTGAGACAGATACGCAGTATTTT.

The CDR3 sequence is CASSPTGGGEKLFF. The CDR3 DNA reads TGTGCCAGCAGCCCCACGGGGGGTGGGGAAAAACTGTTTTTT. The rearrangement joins TRBV28 to TRBJ1-4, with D perhaps matching TRBD1 (5 bases). V was clipped by 6 bases and J by 8 bases, with 16 bases between them. The CDR3 sequence is 14 residues long. Germline V gene lookup returns CDR1 MDHEN and CDR2 SYDVKM.

In its sample, this clone was seen a few times. The genes are TRBV5-4 and TRBJ2-2; TRBD2 matches 10 bases. This CDR3 has 15 residues. With V trimmed by 3 bases and J by 3 bases, 2 bases remained unmatched. The V gene's germline CDR1 is SGHNT and CDR2 YYREEE (reference sequence). The CDR3 sequence: CASSSSGRDTGELFF. As DNA, the CDR3 is TGTGCCAGCAGCTCTAGCGGGAGAGACACCGGGGAGCTGTTTTTT.

The count of this clone is one. V usage is TRBV14 and J usage is TRBJ1-2; D is perhaps TRBD1 (5 bases). CDR3 length: 14 residues. The V end lost 1 base, the J end lost 8 bases, and 14 bases lay between the germline ends. CDR1 is SGHDN, CDR2 FVKESK, per germline. The CDR3 here is CASSQVGDAVGYTF. CDR3 bases: TGTGCCAGCAGCCAAGTAGGGGATGCGGTGGGCTACACCTTC.

The V and J genes are TRBV27 and TRBJ2-3; 9 nucleotides align to TRBD2. Trimming took 2 bases from V and 1 from J; bases not matched to a gene: 16. Germline-derived CDR1 and CDR2 are MNHEY and SMNVEV (reference sequence). The CDR3 is 20 amino acids. The CDR3 bases are TGTGCCAGCAGTTTAGGGGCTAGCGGGAACCCACCACCGGGCACAGATACGCAGTATTTT. Protein: CASSLGASGNPPPGTDTQYF.

Only a few counts were recorded for this clone. The chain is built from TRBV28 and TRBJ1-5, with 11 nucleotides matching TRBD1. The CDR3 covers 14 residues. J gave up 6 bases and V 3 bases, and 1 base lay outside the gene matches. From germline, CDR1 is MDHEN and CDR2 SYDVKM. CDR3 in amino acids: CASSFGTGGQPQHF. CDR3 nucleotide sequence: TGTGCCAGCAGTTTCGGGACAGGGGGTCAGCCCCAGCATTTT.

The chain employs TRBV4-1 and TRBJ2-1; 12 bases are a match to TRBD1. The CDR3 spans 16 residues. The V segment lost 5 bases and the J segment 3 bases; nucleotides outside the gene matches: 5. CDR1 MGHRA and CDR2 YSYEKL come from the germline V gene. In nucleotides, the CDR3 is TGCGCCAGCAGCGCGGGACAGGGGGCGTTCTACAATGAGCAGTTCTTC. It translates to CASSAGQGAFYNEQFF.

The chain has TRBV7-8 and TRBJ1-5; D is perhaps TRBD1 (5 bases). V was shortened by 5 bases and J by 4 bases, with 15 bases between the two germline ends. This CDR3 spans 15 amino acids. Looked up from germline, CDR1 is SGHVS and CDR2 is FQNEAQ. In nucleotides, the CDR3 is TGTGCCAGCAGCCGATTCGACGGACAAAATCAGCCCCAGCATTTT. Its protein product is CASSRFDGQNQPQHF.

The V call is TRBV7-9, the J call TRBJ2-2; D perhaps matches TRBD2 (7 bases). The V gene lost 6 bases and the J gene lost 6 bases, with 20 bases spanning the gap. The length of the CDR3 is 16 residues. Germline CDR1 and CDR2: SEHNR and FQNEAQ (reference sequence). CDR3 loop: CASSLGGGSLAGELFF. The DNA of the CDR3 is TGTGCCAGCAGTCTCGGGGGCGGGAGTCTCGCCGGGGAGCTGTTTTTT.

The rearrangement links TRBV30 to TRBJ1-2; D perhaps matches TRBD1 (5 bases). The germline gives CDR1 GTSNPN, CDR2 SVGIG (reference sequence). Trimming left V 3 bases short and J 2 bases short, with 10 bases between. CDR3 length: 13 amino acids. CDR3 coding DNA: TGTGCCTGGAGGAAGGGGTTGAACTATGGCTACACCTTC. This sequence encodes CAWRKGLNYGYTF.

The chain recombines TRBV5-4 with TRBJ1-4; D may be TRBD1 (6 bases). V was clipped by 4 bases and J by 4 bases, with 14 bases between them. The CDR3 runs 15 residues. CDR1 is SGHNT and CDR2 is YYREEE in the germline V gene (reference sequence). CDR3 amino acids: CASSAGGGLNEKLFF. In DNA, the CDR3 is TGTGCCAGCAGCGCGGGAGGGGGGCTTAATGAAAAACTGTTTTTT.

This chain uses TRBV30 with TRBJ2-1; D is perhaps TRBD2 (8 bases). The V gene lost 7 bases and the J gene lost 3 bases, with 22 bases spanning the gap. This CDR3 has 16 residues. Per germline, CDR1 GTSNPN and CDR2 SVGIG (reference sequence). This chain's CDR3 is CAYRSGRAGGYNEQFF. Written as DNA, the CDR3 is TGTGCCTACAGGAGCGGGAGAGCAGGGGGCTACAATGAGCAGTTCTTC.